This is a list of T cell receptor beta chains from one sample in a study. One entry per CDR3 protein, called by TCRdb with MiXCR from the 5' RACE reads. The table has around 52,000 distinct CDR3 sequences, 25% to 35% seen once. Sequenced material: tumor-infiltrating memory CD4+ T cells sorted from the breast tumor. Every receptor here comes from a female donor with breast cancer. CDR3s include the opening cysteine and the closing phenylalanine or tryptophan. The D gene is left open where the match is weak. Expanded clones get a size class; other rows say once, few or many, or leave the size out.

TRBJ2-1 few TRBV10-3 . CATRDRPGTRNYNDQFF TGTGCCACCCGGGACAGGCCCGGGACTAGAAATTACAATGACCAGTTCTTC
TRBJ1-6 few TRBV6-5 . CASSLAGSNSPLHF TGTGCCAGCAGTCTAGCAGGCAGCAATTCACCCCTCCACTTT
TRBJ1-1 medium-sized TRBV10-3 . CAISESRTNTEAFF TGTGCCATCAGTGAGTCTAGGACAAACACTGAAGCTTTCTTT
TRBJ2-5 . TRBV5-1 . CAGSYEQETQYF TGCGCCGGCAGCTATGAACAGGAGACCCAGTACTTC
TRBJ1-2 many TRBV7-9 . CASSFGQYGYTF TGTGCCAGCAGCTTCGGGCAATATGGCTACACCTTC
TRBJ1-4 few TRBV6-2/TRBV6-3 TRBD1 CASSRMGQGDEKLFF TGTGCCAGCAGTCGCATGGGACAGGGAGATGAAAAACTGTTTTTT
TRBJ1-6 . TRBV27 . CASSFPPGSNSPLHF TGTGCCAGCAGTTTCCCCCCAGGGAGTAATTCACCCCTCCACTTT
TRBJ2-3 . TRBV5-1 . CASSPLGEQTDTQYF TGCGCCAGCAGCCCGTTGGGGGAACAAACAGATACGCAGTATTTT
TRBJ2-5 . TRBV3-1 . CASSPRPDSTQETQYF TGTGCCAGCAGCCCCCGTCCAGACAGCACACAAGAGACCCAGTACTTC
TRBJ1-1 few TRBV7-6 TRBD1 CASSSDRVTEAFF TGTGCCAGCAGCTCCGACAGGGTCACTGAAGCTTTCTTT
TRBJ1-3 . TRBV4-3 . CASSQGGNTIYF TGCGCCAGCAGCCAGGGAGGAAACACCATATATTTT
TRBJ2-3 many TRBV7-9 . CASSLGSLQLSTDTQYF TGTGCCAGCAGCTTAGGATCGCTGCAACTTTCCACAGATACGCAGTATTTT
TRBJ2-4 . TRBV4-3 TRBD2 CASSRTSGTRAKNIQYF TGCGCCAGCAGCAGGACTAGCGGGACCAGAGCCAAAAACATTCAGTACTTC
TRBJ1-2 . TRBV5-1 . CASSPGASTNYGYTF TGCGCCAGCAGCCCCGGGGCGAGTACTAACTATGGCTACACCTTC
TRBJ2-2 . TRBV7-3 . CASSASRVGELFF TGTGCCAGCAGCGCGAGCCGGGTCGGGGAGCTGTTTTTT
TRBJ1-6 . TRBV30 . CAWGRDPNSPLHF TGTGCCTGGGGTCGGGATCCAAATTCACCCCTCCACTTT
TRBJ2-3 . TRBV24-1 TRBD2 CATSGTTSGTDTQYF TGTGCCACCAGTGGCACGACTAGCGGCACAGATACGCAGTATTTT